This T cell receptor (beta chain) was sequenced in a study of T cell responses to AZD1222 COVID-19 vaccine. Study-wide points: Donors were largely white British and mainly female; clonal diversity was possibly underestimated. When two AZD1222 doses had been given, Spike-specific TCR breadth and depth rose.

Generated by immunoSEQ multiplex PCR, the TCRdb table keeps only in-frame clones and is missing some. The table shows approximately 100,000 clones, with around 87% occurring only once. CDR3 length: 15 residues. In germline, CDR1 is MGHRA, CDR2 YSYEKL. Trimming cost V 0 bases and J 2 bases, with 10 bases left between them. Worth noting for this clone: Its antigen is unidentified.

The receptor was derived from an adult who received the AZD1222 COVID-19 vaccine. This chain uses TRBV4-1 with TRBJ2-5, with D unclear. The sample here was peripheral blood, taken 28 days after the second AZD1222 dose. This chain's CDR3 is CASSQDAGLQETQYF. Written as DNA, the CDR3 is TGCGCCAGCAGCCAAGATGCTGGTTTACAAGAGACCCAGTACTTC.